This passage covers 15 T cell receptor beta chains from one sample sequenced in a study of blood T cell repertoires in COVID-19. Only in-frame clones appear in the TCRdb table, and some are missing; sequencing was by immunoSEQ multiplex PCR. Found here are under 300,000 clones, about 83% of them singletons; the top ten hold approximately 9%. The sequenced sample consisted of peripheral blood. These receptors all stem from a woman in her forties or fifties who had recovered from COVID-19.

The rearrangement links TRBV27 to TRBJ2-7, with 9 nucleotides matching TRBD1. Losses at the gene ends were 7 bases for V and 3 bases for J; bases not matched to a gene: 4. CDR1 and CDR2 (germline): MNHEY, SMNVEV (reference sequence). The CDR3 sequence is 13 residues long. The chain's CDR3 is CASTGTGNYEQYF. Here the CDR3 DNA reads TGTGCCAGCACCGGGACAGGGAACTACGAGCAGTACTTC.

The chain joins TRBV5-1 to TRBJ1-3; 9 nucleotides align to TRBD1. Germline CDR1 reads SGHRS; CDR2 reads YFSETQ. V lost 3 bases to trimming and J lost 4 bases; unmatched junction nucleotides: 8. The CDR3 has 16 residues. The CDR3 DNA reads TGCGCCAGCAGCTACTCCTCGGGACAGGGAGGAAACACCATATATTTT. Translation gives CASSYSSGQGGNTIYF. The full variable domain, its missing parts supplied by reference TRBV5-1 and TRBJ1-3, is KAGVTQTPRYLIKTRGQQVTLSCSPISGHRSVSWYQQTPGQGLQFLFEYFSETQRNKGNFPGRFSGRQFSNSRSEMNVSTLELGDSALYLCASSYSSGQGGNTIYFGEGSWLTVV.

In its sample, this clone was seen many times. The chain recombines TRBV5-6 with TRBJ1-6; no reliable D call. Germline CDR1 is SGHDT and CDR2 is YYEEEE. The CDR3 extends over 18 amino acids. V was shortened by 1 base and J by 7 bases, with 21 bases between the two germline ends. This chain's CDR3 is CASSLPQRGAGVNSPLHF. The CDR3 DNA follows: TGTGCCAGCAGCTTGCCACAGCGGGGTGCCGGGGTAAATTCACCCCTCCACTTT. The variable domain in full, with the rest retrieved from reference TRBV5-6 and TRBJ1-6, is DAGVTQSPTHLIKTRGQQVTLRCSPKSGHDTVSWYQQALGQGPQFIFQYYEEEERQRGNFPDRFSGHQFPNYSSELNVNALLLGDSALYLCASSLPQRGAGVNSPLHFGNGTRLTVT.

V gene TRBV3-1 (or the pseudogene TRBV3-2) combines with J gene TRBJ2-7, with D unclear. With 0 bases removed from V and 6 bases from J, the gap between germline ends came to 6 bases. This CDR3 spans 12 amino acids. CDR1 LGHDT and CDR2 YNNKEL come from the germline V gene (reference sequence). For the CDR3, the DNA is TGTGCCAGCAGCCAAGATCTACCCGAGCAGTACTTC. Translation: CASSQDLPEQYF.

V and J are TRBV4-3 and TRBJ2-5; tentatively, D is TRBD2 (6 bases). The germline V and J ends were trimmed by 2 bases and 5 bases, with 18 bases remaining between them. The CDR3 loop spans 16 amino acids. Looked up from germline, CDR1 is LGHNA and CDR2 is YSLEER. The CDR3 DNA reads as TGCGCCAGCAGCCAACAGCTAGCGTCGGAAGGGGAGACCCAGTACTTC. It codes for CASSQQLASEGETQYF.

The gene calls are TRBV5-4 and TRBJ2-3, with a tentative D call TRBD2 (5 bases). Germline lookup yields CDR1 SGHNT and CDR2 YYREEE (reference sequence). The CDR3 runs to 14 residues. V was pared by 3 bases and J by 3 bases, with 11 bases between. In DNA form, the CDR3 reads TGTGCCAGCAGCTCAGGAGGTAATACAGATACGCAGTATTTT. Translation gives CASSSGGNTDTQYF.

This chain connects TRBV19 to TRBJ1-3; 8 bases are a match to TRBD1. The ends lost 7 bases at V and 0 bases at J; junction bases unmatched: 5. The CDR3 runs to 15 residues. In germline, CDR1 is LNHDA, CDR2 SQIVND (reference sequence). CDR3 loop: CASKRQGFSGNTIYF. CDR3 nucleotide sequence: TGTGCCAGTAAGAGACAGGGGTTCTCTGGAAACACCATATATTTT.

CDR3 DNA: TGTGCCAGCAGCTTCTCTAGCGGGGGCTACGAGCAGTACTTC. Its translation is CASSFSSGGYEQYF. V usage is TRBV5-5 and J usage is TRBJ2-7, with 10 bases fitting TRBD2. The CDR3 loop spans 14 amino acids. Germline lookup yields CDR1 SGHKS and CDR2 YYEKEE (reference sequence). J lost 3 bases, V lost 2 bases, and 2 bases had no gene match.

J is TRBJ2-7 and V is TRBV28; tentative D call: TRBD2 (5 bases). V lost 10 bases, J lost 4 bases, and 17 bases lay in between. The CDR3 runs 13 residues. CDR1 MDHEN and CDR2 SYDVKM come from the germline V gene. For the CDR3, the DNA is TGTGCCACCTTGGGAGCAGAAAGGTACGAGCAGTACTTC. This sequence encodes CATLGAERYEQYF. Supplemented by reference TRBV28 and TRBJ2-7, the full variable domain reads DVKVTQSSRYLVKRTGEKVFLECVQDMDHENMFWYRQDPGLGLRLIYFSYDVKMKEKGDIPEGYSVSREKKERFSLILESASTNQTSMYLCATLGAERYEQYFGPGTRLTVT.

The chain links TRBV3-1 (or the pseudogene TRBV3-2) to TRBJ2-2, with 7 nucleotides matching TRBD1. Germline trimming cut 0 bases from V and 0 bases from J; bases unmatched to any gene: 4. The CDR3 runs 17 residues. Per the germline V gene, CDR1 is LGHDT and CDR2 is YNNKEL (reference sequence). CDR3 sequence: CASSQDGTETNTGELFF. CDR3 in DNA: TGTGCCAGCAGCCAAGATGGGACAGAGACGAACACCGGGGAGCTGTTTTTT.

This clone turned up a few times. The chain links TRBV6-5 to TRBJ2-1, with 7 bases aligning to TRBD1. CDR3 length: 13 amino acids. Germline CDR1 MNHEY, CDR2 SVGAGI. J lost 9 bases, V lost 6 bases, and 8 bases had no gene match. CDR3 sequence: CASSREQGIEQFF. CDR3 coding DNA: TGTGCCAGCAGCCGCGAACAGGGGATTGAGCAGTTCTTC.

This chain uses TRBV11-2 with TRBJ1-5; possibly TRBD1 for D (5 bases). V lost 2 bases and J lost 6, with 8 bases in between. CDR1 SGHAT and CDR2 FQNNGV come from the germline V gene. There are 13 residues in the CDR3. The CDR3 DNA follows: TGTGCCAGCAGCTTATTTAGGGGTCAGCCCCAGCATTTT. Residues: CASSLFRGQPQHF.

Here the CDR3 reads CASSPAGNYGYTF. The CDR3, as DNA: TGTGCCAGCAGCCCCGCCGGGAACTATGGCTACACCTTC. The chain carries TRBV5-6 and TRBJ1-2; D gene uncertain. Trimming cost V 4 bases and J 2 bases, with 9 bases left between them. This CDR3 comprises 13 residues. Germline CDR1 is SGHDT and CDR2 is YYEEEE.

The chain has TRBV18 and TRBJ2-1, with 11 positions matching TRBD1. Per germline, CDR1 KGHSH and CDR2 LQKENI. The CDR3 consists of 15 residues. V was clipped by 2 bases and J by 5 bases; unmatched bases: 2. CDR3 sequence: CASSPGTGGDNEQFF. The CDR3 DNA is TGTGCCAGCTCACCAGGGACAGGGGGAGACAATGAGCAGTTCTTC.

The genes are TRBV4-1 and TRBJ1-5; D is unresolved. The CDR3 loop spans 13 amino acids. Trimming cost V 2 bases and J 7 bases, with 9 bases left between them. Germline V lookup: CDR1 MGHRA, CDR2 YSYEKL. CDR3 in DNA: TGCGCCAGCAGCCAAACTGAGGGACAGCCCCAGCATTTT. Protein: CASSQTEGQPQHF.